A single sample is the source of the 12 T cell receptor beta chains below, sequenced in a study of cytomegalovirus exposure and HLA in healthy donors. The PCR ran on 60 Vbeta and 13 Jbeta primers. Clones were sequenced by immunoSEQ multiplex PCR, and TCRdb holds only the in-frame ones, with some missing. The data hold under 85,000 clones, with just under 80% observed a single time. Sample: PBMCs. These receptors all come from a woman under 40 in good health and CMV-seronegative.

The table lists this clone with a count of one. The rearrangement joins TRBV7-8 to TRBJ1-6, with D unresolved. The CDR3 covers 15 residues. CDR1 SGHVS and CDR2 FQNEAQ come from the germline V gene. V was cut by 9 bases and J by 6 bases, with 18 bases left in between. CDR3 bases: TGTGCCAGTTCCCGTGCGGGCAGGATTAATTCACCCCTCCACTTT. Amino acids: CASSRAGRINSPLHF.

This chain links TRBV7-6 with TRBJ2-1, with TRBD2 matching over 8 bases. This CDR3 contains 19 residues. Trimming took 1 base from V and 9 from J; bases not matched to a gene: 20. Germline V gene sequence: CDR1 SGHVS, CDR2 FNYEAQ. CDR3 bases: TGTGCCAGCAGCTTAGTAGCTTCAACGGGGGGGACACCCCTCGGTGAGCAGTTCTTC. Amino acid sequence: CASSLVASTGGTPLGEQFF.

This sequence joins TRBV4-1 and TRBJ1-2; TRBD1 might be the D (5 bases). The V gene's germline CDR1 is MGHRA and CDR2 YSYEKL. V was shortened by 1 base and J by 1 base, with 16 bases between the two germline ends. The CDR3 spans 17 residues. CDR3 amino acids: CASSQVPAGNHNYGYTF. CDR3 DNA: TGCGCCAGCAGCCAAGTCCCGGCAGGGAACCATAACTATGGCTACACCTTC.

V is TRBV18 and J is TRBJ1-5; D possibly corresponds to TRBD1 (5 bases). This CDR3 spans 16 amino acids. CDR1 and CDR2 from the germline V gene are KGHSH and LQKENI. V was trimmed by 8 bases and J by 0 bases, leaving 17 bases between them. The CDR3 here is CASAPGNRNSNQPQHF. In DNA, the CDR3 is TGTGCCAGCGCTCCAGGGAATAGAAATAGCAATCAGCCCCAGCATTTT. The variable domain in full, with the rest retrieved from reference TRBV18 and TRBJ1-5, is NAGVMQNPRHLVRRRGQEARLRCSPMKGHSHVYWYRQLPEEGLKFMVYLQKENIIDESGMPKERFSAEFPKEGPSILRIQQVVRGDSAAYFCASAPGNRNSNQPQHFGDGTRLSIL.

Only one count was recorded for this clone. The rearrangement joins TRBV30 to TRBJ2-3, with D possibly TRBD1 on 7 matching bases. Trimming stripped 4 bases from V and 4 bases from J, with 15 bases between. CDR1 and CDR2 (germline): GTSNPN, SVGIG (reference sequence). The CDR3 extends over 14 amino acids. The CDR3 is CAWMRRGPPDTQYF. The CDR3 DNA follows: TGTGCCTGGATGCGGAGGGGGCCCCCAGATACGCAGTATTTT.

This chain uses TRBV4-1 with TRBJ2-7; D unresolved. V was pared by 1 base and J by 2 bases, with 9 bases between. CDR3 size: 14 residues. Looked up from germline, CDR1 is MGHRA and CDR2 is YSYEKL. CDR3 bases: TGCGCCAGCAGCCAAGTGGTGGGCCCCTACGAGCAGTACTTC. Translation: CASSQVVGPYEQYF.

In nucleotides, the CDR3 is TGTGCCAGCAGCGAGCGGACAGATTCCTACAATGAGCAGTTCTTC. Its protein product is CASSERTDSYNEQFF. This chain joins TRBV9 and TRBJ2-1; D may be TRBD1 (6 bases). Germline V CDR1 and CDR2: SGDLS, YYNGEE. The CDR3 consists of 15 residues. V lost 3 bases and J lost 1, with 11 bases in between.

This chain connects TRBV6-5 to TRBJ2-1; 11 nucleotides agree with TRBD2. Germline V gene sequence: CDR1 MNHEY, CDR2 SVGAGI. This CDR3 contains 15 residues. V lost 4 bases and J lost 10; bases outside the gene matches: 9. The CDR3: CASSLRLAGGWEQFF. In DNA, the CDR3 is TGTGCCAGCAGTTTGAGGCTAGCGGGGGGTTGGGAGCAGTTCTTC.

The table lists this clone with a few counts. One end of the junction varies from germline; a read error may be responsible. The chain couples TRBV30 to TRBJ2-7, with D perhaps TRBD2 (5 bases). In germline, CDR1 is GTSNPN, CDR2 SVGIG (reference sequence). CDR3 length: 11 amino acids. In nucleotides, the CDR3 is TGTGCCGCGGAGGTGGTAGTCGGAGCCAACTTC. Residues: CAAEVVVGANF.

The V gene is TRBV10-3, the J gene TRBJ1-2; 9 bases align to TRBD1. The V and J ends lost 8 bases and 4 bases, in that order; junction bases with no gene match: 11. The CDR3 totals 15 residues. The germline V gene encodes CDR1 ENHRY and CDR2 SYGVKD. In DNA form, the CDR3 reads TGTGCCATCCAGGAGGGGACAGGGTCAGCCTATGGCTACACCTTC. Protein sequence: CAIQEGTGSAYGYTF.

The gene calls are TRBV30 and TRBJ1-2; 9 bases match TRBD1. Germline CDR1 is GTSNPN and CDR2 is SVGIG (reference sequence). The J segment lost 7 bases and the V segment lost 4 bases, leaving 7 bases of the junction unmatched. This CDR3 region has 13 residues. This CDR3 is CAWNARTGAGYTF. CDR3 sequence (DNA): TGTGCCTGGAACGCTAGGACAGGGGCTGGCTACACCTTC.

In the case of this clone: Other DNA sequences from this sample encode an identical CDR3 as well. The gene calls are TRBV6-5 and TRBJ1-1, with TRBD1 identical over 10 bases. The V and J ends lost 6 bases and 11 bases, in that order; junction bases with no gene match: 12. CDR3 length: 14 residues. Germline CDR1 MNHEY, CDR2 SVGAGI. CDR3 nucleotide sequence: TGTGCCAGCAGAAGGGACAGGGGACAGGCGGAGGCTTTCTTT. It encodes CASRRDRGQAEAFF.